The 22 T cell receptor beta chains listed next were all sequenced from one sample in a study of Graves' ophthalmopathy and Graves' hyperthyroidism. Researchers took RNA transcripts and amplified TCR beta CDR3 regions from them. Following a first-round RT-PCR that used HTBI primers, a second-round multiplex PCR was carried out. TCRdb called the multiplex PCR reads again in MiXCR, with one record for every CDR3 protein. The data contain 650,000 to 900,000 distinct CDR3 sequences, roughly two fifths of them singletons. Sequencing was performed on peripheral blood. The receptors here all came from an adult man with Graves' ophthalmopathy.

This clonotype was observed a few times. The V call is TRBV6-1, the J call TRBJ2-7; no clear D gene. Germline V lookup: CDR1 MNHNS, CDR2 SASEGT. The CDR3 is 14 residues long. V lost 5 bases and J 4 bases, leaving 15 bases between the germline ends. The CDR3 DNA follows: TGTGCCAGCAGTTACGGGTGGGGTACGTACGAGCAGTACTTC. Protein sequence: CASSYGWGTYEQYF.

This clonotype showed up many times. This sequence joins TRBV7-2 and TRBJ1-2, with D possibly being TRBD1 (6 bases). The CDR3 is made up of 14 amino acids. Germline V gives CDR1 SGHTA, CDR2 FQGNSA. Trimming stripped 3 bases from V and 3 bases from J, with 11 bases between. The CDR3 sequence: CASSLGQGHYGYTF. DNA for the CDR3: TGTGCCAGCAGCTTGGGGCAGGGGCACTATGGCTACACCTTC.

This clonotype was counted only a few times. The CDR3 DNA is TGTGCCAGCAGCTTAGGACAGGGGTTAACGTACGAGCAGTACTTC. Protein sequence: CASSLGQGLTYEQYF. This rearrangement joins TRBV5-4 to TRBJ2-7; 9 positions agree with TRBD1. Trimming cost V 2 bases and J 4 bases; bases outside gene matches: 7. Germline V gives CDR1 SGHNT, CDR2 YYREEE (reference sequence). The CDR3 spans 15 residues.

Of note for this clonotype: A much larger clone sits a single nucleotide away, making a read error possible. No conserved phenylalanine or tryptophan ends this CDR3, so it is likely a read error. CDR3 DNA sequence: TGTGCCAGCAGCTTTGGAGACTCCTACGAGCAGTACTCC. It codes for CASSFGDSYEQYS. This rearrangement joins TRBV11-1 to TRBJ2-7; D is uncertain. Trimming took 3 bases from V and 0 from J, leaving 6 bases between them. CDR1 is SGHAT and CDR2 is FQDESV in the germline V gene (reference sequence). The CDR3 is made up of 13 amino acids.

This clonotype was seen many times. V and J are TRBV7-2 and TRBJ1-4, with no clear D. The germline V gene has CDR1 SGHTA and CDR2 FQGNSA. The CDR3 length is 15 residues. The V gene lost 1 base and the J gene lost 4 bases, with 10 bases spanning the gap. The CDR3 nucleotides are TGTGCCAGCAGCTTAGTTCGGCAGAGTAATGAAAAACTGTTTTTT. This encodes CASSLVRQSNEKLFF.

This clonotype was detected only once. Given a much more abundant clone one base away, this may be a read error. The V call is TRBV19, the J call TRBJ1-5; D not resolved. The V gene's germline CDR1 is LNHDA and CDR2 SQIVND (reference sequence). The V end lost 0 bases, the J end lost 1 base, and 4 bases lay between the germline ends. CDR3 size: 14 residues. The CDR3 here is CASSIERSNQPQHF. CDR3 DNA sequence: TGTGCCAGTAGTATAGAACGGAGCAATCAGCCCCAGCATTTT.

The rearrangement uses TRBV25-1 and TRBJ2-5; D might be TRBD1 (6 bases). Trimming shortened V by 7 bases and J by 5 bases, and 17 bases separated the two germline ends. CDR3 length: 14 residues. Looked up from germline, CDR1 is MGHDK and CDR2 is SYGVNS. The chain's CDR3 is CASIGTSAAETQYF. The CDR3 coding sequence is TGTGCCAGCATAGGGACATCCGCGGCGGAGACCCAGTACTTC. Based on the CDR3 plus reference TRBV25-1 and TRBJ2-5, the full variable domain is EADIYQTPRYLVIGTGKKITLECSQTMGHDKMYWYQQDPGMELHLIHYSYGVNSTEKGDLSSESTVSRIRTEHFPLTLESARPSHTSQYLCASIGTSAAETQYFGPGTRLLVL.

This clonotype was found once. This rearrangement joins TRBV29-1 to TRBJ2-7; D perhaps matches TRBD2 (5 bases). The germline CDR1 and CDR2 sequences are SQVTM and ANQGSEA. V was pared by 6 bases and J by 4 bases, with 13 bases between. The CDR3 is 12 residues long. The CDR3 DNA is TGCAGCGTCGACGGGAACATGTACGAGCAGTACTTC. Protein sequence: CSVDGNMYEQYF.

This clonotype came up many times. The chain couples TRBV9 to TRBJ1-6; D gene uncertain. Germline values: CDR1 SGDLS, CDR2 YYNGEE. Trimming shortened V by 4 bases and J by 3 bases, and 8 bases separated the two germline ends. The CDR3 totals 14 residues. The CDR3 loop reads CASSIQSYNSPLHF. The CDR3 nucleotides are TGTGCCAGCAGCATACAGAGCTATAATTCACCCCTCCACTTT.

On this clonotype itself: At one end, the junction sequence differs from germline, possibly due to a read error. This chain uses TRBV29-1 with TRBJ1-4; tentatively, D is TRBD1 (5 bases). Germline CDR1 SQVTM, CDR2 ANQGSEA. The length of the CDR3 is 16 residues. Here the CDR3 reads CSVDPGTPSYNEELFF. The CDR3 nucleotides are TGCAGCGTTGACCCCGGGACTCCTTCCTACAATGAAGAACTGTTTTTT.

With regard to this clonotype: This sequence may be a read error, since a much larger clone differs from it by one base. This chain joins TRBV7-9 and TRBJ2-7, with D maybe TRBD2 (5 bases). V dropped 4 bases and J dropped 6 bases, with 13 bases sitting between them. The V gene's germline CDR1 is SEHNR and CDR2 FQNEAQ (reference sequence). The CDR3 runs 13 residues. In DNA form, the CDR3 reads TGTGCCAGCAGCTCTCAACAGAGGGCCGAGCAGTACTTC. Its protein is CASSSQQRAEQYF.

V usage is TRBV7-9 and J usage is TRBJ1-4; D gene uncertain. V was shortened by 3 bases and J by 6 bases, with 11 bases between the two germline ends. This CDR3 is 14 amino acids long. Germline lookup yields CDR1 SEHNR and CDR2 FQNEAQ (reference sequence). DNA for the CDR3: TGTGCCAGCAGCTTCTCGGGAGGTGATGAAAAACTGTTTTTT. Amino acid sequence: CASSFSGGDEKLFF.

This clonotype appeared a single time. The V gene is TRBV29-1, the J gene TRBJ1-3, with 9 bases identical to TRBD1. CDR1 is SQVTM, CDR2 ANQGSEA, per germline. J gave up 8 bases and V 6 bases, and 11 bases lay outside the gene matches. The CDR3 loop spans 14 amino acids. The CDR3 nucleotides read TGCAGCGTGCCGGGACAGGGAGGTGGCTACACCATATATTTT. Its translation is CSVPGQGGGYTIYF.

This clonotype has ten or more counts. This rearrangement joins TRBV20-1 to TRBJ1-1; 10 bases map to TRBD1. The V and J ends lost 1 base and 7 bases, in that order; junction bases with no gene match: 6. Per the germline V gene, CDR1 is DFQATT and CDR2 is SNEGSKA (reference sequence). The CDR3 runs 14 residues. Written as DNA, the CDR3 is TGCAGTGCTAGAGCTGACAGGGGGCGTGGTGAAGCTTTCTTT. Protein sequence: CSARADRGRGEAFF.

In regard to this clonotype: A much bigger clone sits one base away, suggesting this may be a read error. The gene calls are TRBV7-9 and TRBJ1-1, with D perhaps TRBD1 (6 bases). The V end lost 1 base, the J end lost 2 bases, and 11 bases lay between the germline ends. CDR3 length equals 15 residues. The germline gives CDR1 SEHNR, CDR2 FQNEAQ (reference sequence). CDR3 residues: CASSLGGLPNTEAFF. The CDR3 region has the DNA TGTGCCAGCAGCTTAGGGGGGCTCCCCAACACTGAAGCTTTCTTT.

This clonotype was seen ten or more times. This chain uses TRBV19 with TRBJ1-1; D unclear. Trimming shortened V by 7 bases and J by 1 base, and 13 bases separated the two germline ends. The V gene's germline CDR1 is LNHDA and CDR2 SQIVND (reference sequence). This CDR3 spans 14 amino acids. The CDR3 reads CASNRGERNTEAFF. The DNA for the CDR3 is TGTGCCAGTAATCGGGGAGAAAGGAACACTGAAGCTTTCTTT. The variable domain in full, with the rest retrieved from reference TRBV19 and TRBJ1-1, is DGGITQSPKYLFRKEGQNVTLSCEQNLNHDAMYWYRQDPGQGLRLIYYSQIVNDFQKGDIAEGYSVSREKKESFPLTVTSAQKNPTAFYLCASNRGERNTEAFFGQGTRLTVV.

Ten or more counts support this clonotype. The CDR3 sequence: CASSPGTGRETQYF. CDR3 nucleotides: TGTGCCAGCAGTCCCGGGACAGGGCGAGAGACCCAGTACTTC. The chain has TRBV12-3 or TRBV12-4 and TRBJ2-5; 9 nucleotides line up with TRBD1. The CDR3 has 14 residues. The trim removed 5 bases at V and 4 bases at J, leaving 5 bases unmatched.

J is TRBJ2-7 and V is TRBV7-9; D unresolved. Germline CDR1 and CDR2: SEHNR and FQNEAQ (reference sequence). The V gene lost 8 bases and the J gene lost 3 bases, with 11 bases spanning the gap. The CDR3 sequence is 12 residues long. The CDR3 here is CASGKGLYEQYF. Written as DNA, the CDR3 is TGTGCCAGCGGGAAAGGTCTCTACGAGCAGTACTTC.

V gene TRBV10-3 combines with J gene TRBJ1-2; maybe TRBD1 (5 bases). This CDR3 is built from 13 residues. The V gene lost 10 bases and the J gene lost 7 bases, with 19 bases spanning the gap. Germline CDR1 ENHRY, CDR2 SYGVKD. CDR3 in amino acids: CATVGDLRGGYTF. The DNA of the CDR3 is TGTGCCACCGTGGGGGACCTCAGAGGTGGCTACACCTTC.

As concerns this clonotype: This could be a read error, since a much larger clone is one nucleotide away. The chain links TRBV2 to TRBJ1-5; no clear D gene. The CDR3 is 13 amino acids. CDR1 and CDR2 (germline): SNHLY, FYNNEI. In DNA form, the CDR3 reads TGTGCCAGCAGTGAAGACCGCAATCAGCCCCGGCATTTT. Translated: CASSEDRNQPRHF.

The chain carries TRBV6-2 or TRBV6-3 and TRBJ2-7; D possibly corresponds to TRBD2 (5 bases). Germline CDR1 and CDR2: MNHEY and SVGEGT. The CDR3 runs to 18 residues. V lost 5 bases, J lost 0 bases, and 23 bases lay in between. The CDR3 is CASSLSPQGGRSSYEQYF. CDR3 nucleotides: TGTGCCAGCAGTCTCTCGCCCCAAGGAGGCCGAAGCTCCTACGAGCAGTACTTC.

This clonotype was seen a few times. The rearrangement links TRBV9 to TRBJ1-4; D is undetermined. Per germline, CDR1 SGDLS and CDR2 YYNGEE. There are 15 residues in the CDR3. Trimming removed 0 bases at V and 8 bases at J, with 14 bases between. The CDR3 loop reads CASSVDPTLGEKLFF. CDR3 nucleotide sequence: TGTGCCAGCAGCGTAGACCCTACCCTGGGGGAAAAACTGTTTTTT. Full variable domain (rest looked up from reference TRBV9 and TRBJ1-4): DSGVTQTPKHLITATGQRVTLRCSPRSGDLSVYWYQQSLDQGLQFLIQYYNGEERAKGNILERFSAQQFPDLHSELNLSSLELGDSALYFCASSVDPTLGEKLFFGSGTQLSVL.